This T cell receptor (beta chain) was recorded in a study of graft-versus-host responses after intestinal transplantation. Study-wide results and caveats: Some GvH clones appeared in ileal mucosa or blood before recipient bone marrow.

Assay: immunoSEQ multiplex PCR; the TCRdb copy retains only in-frame clones and omits some. This sample has about 85,000 clones; around 86% occur once, and the top ten carry about 18%. As for this clone: Its antigen is as yet unknown.

The V end lost 7 bases, the J end lost 0 bases, and 16 bases lay between the germline ends. The CDR3 covers 15 residues. Germline lookup yields CDR1 MGHRA and CDR2 YSYEKL. This TCR was sampled from a human donor who received an intestinal transplant. Sample: unstimulated CD8+ T cells sorted from spleen or lymph node cells, taken before intestinal transplant. J is TRBJ2-7 and V is TRBV4-1; possible D gene TRBD2, 5 bases. The CDR3 bases are TGCGCCAGCAATTATTATGTGGGGAGCTCCTACGAGCAGTACTTC. Its translation is CASNYYVGSSYEQYF.